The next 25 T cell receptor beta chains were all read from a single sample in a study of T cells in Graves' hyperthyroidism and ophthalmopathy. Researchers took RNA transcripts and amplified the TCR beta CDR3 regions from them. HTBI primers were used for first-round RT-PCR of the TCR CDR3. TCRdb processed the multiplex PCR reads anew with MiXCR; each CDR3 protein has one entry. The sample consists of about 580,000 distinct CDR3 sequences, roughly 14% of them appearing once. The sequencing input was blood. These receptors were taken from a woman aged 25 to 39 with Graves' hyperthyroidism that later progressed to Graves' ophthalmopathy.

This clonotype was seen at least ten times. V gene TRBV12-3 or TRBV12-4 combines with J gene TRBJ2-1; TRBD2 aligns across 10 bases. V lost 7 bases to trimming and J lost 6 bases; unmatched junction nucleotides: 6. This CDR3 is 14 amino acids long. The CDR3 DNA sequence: TGTGCCAGCATTGGGGCTAGCGGGAGCAATGAGCAGTTCTTC. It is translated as CASIGASGSNEQFF.

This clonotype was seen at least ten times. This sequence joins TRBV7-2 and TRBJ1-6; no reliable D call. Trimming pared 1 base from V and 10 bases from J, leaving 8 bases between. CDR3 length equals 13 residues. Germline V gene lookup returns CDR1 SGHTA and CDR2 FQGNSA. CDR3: CASSLVRESPLHF. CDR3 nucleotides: TGTGCCAGCAGCTTAGTAAGGGAGTCACCCCTCCACTTT. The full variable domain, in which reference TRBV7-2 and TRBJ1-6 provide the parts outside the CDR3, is GAGVSQSPSNKVTEKGKDVELRCDPISGHTALYWYRQSLGQGLEFLIYFQGNSAPDKSGLPSDRFSAERTGGSVSTLTIQRTQQEDSAVYLCASSLVRESPLHFGNGTRLTVT.

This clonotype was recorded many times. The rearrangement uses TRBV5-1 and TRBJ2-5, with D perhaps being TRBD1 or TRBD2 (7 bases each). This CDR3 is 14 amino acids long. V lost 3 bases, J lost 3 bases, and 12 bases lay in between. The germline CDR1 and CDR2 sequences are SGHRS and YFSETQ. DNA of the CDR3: TGCGCCAGCAGCTACTCAGGGGGGGAAGAGACCCAGTACTTC. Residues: CASSYSGGEETQYF.

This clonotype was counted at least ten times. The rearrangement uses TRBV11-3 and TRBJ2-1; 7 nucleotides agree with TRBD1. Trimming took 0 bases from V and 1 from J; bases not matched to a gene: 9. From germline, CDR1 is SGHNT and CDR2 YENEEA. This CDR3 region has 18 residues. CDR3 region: CASSLDRSRTGSYNEQFF. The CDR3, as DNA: TGTGCCAGCAGCTTAGATCGAAGCCGGACAGGTTCCTACAATGAGCAGTTCTTC.

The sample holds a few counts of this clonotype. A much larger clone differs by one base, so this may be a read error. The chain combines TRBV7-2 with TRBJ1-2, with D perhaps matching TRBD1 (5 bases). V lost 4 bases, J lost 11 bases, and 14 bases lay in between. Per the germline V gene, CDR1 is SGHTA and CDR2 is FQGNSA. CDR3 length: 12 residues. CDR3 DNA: TGTGCCAGCAGCTCGATGGCTCAGGGATACACCTTC. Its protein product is CASSSMAQGYTF.

The CDR3 protein is CASSFKGRPDTQYF. The DNA of the CDR3 is TGTGCCAGCAGTTTTAAGGGAAGGCCAGATACGCAGTATTTT. The chain couples TRBV12-3 or TRBV12-4 to TRBJ2-3; no clear D gene. This CDR3 spans 14 amino acids. V lost 3 bases and J 4 bases, leaving 11 bases between the germline ends.

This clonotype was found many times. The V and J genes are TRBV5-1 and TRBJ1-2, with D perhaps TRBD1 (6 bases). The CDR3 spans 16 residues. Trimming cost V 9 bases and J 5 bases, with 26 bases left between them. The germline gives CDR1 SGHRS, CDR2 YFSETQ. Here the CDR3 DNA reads TGCGCCACCCGGGACAAGGGGGACACCCTTCATTATGGCTACACCTTC. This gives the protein CATRDKGDTLHYGYTF.

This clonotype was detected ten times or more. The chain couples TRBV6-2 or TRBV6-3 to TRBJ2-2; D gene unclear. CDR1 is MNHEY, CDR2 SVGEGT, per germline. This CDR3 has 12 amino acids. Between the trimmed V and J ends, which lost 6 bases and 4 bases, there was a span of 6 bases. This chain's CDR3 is CASSWATGELFF. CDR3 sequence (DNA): TGTGCCAGCAGCTGGGCCACCGGGGAGCTGTTTTTT.

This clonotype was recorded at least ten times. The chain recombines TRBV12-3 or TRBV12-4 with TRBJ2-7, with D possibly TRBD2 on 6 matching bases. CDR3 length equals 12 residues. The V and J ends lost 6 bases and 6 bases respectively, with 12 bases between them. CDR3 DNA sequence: TGTGCCAGCAGCAAGCGGGTTGGCGAGCAGTACTTC. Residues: CASSKRVGEQYF.

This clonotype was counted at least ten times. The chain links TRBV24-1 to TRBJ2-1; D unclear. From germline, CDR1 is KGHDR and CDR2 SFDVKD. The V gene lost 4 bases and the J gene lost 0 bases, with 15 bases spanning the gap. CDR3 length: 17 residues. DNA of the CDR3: TGTGCCACCAGTGACCCTCTTACAGCGAGCTCCTACAATGAGCAGTTCTTC. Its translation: CATSDPLTASSYNEQFF.

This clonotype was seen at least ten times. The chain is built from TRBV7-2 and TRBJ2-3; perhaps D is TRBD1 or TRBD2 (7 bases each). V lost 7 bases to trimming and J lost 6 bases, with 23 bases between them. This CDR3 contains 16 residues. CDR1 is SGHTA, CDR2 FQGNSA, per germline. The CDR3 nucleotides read TGTGCCAGCACCCCTCCAGGGGGGGCCCCTGGGGATACGCAGTATTTT. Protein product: CASTPPGGAPGDTQYF.

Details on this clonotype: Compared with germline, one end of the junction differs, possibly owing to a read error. This CDR3 is CASSSPGDRGSDEQYF. The CDR3 DNA sequence: TGTGCCAGCAGTTCACCTGGGGACAGGGGCTCCGACGAGCAGTACTTC. The chain carries TRBV6-2 or TRBV6-3 and TRBJ2-7; 10 bases align to TRBD1. In germline, CDR1 is MNHEY, CDR2 SVGEGT. The CDR3 extends over 16 amino acids.

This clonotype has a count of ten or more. CDR3 loop: CASSPYPTTDTQYF. The CDR3 coding sequence is TGTGCCAGCAGTCCCTACCCCACCACAGATACGCAGTATTTT. V and J are TRBV28 and TRBJ2-3; D uncertain. Trimming removed 5 bases at V and 2 bases at J, with 11 bases between. Germline V gene lookup returns CDR1 MDHEN and CDR2 SYDVKM. This CDR3 has 14 amino acids.

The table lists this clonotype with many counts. The CDR3 spells CASSLLGAGVTDTQYF. The CDR3 region has the DNA TGTGCCAGCAGCCTCTTGGGTGCGGGAGTGACAGATACGCAGTATTTT. The chain uses TRBV11-2 and TRBJ2-3; 7 nucleotides agree with TRBD2. Per the germline V gene, CDR1 is SGHAT and CDR2 is FQNNGV. After removal of 5 bases from V and 3 bases from J, the junction contained 11 bases not matched to a gene. The CDR3 has 16 residues. The full variable domain, completed using reference TRBV11-2 and TRBJ2-3, is EAGVAQSPRYKIIEKRQSVAFWCNPISGHATLYWYQQILGQGPKLLIQFQNNGVVDDSQLPKDRFSAERLKGVDSTLKIQPAKLEDSAVYLCASSLLGAGVTDTQYFGPGTRLTVL.

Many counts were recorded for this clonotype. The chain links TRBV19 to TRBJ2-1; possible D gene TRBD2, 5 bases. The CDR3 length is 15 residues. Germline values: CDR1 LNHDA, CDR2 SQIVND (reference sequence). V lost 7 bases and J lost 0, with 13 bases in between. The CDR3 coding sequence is TGTGCCAGTACCACGAGCGGAAACTCCTACAATGAGCAGTTCTTC. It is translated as CASTTSGNSYNEQFF.

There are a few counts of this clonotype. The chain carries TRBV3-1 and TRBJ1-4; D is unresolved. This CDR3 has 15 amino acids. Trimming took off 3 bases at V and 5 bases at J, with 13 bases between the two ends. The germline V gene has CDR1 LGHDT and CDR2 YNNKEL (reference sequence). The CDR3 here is CASSHNPGPNEKLFF. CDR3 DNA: TGTGCCAGCAGCCACAATCCGGGCCCAAATGAAAAACTGTTTTTT.

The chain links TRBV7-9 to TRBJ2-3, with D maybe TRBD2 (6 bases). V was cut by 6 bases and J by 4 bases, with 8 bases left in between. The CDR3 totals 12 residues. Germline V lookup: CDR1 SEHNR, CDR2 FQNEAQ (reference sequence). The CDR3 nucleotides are TGTGCCAGCAGGGGGAGGCCAGATACGCAGTATTTT. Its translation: CASRGRPDTQYF.

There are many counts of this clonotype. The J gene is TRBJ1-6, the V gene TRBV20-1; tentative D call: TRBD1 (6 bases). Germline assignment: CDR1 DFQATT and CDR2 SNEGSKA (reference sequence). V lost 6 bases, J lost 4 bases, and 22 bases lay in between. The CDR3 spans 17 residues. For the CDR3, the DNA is TGCAGTGCAAAGACTGACACACGGACAGATTATAATTCACCCCTCCACTTT. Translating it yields CSAKTDTRTDYNSPLHF.

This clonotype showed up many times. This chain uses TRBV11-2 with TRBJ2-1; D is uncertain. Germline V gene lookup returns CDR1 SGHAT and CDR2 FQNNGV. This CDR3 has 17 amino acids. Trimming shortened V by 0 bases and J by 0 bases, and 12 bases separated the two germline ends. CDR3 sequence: CASSLDLGISSYNEQFF. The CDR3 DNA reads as TGTGCCAGCAGCTTAGATCTAGGGATCTCCTCCTACAATGAGCAGTTCTTC.

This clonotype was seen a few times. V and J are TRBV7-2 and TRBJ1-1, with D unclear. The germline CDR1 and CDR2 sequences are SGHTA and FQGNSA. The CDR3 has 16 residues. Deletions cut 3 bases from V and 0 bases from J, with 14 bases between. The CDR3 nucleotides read TGTGCCAGCAGCTTTAGTCGGGGATTCATGAACACTGAAGCTTTCTTT. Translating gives CASSFSRGFMNTEAFF.

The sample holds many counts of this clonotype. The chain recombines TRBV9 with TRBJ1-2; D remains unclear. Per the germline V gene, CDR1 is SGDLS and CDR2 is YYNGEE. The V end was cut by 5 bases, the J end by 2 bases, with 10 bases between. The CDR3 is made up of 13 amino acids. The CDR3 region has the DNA TGTGCCAGCAGGGACGGTGGGAACTATGGCTACACCTTC. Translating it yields CASRDGGNYGYTF.

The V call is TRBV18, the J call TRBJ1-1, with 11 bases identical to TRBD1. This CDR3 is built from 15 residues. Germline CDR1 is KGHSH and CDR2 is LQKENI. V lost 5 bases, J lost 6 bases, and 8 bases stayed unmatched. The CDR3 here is CASSSRTGGFSEAFF. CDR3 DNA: TGTGCCAGCTCATCTAGGACAGGGGGCTTCTCTGAAGCTTTCTTT.

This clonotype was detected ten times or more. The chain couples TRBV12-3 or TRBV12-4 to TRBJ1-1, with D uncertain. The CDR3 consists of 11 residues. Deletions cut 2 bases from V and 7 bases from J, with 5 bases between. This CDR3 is CASSLRYEAFF. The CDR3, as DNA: TGTGCCAGCAGTTTAAGGTATGAAGCTTTCTTT.

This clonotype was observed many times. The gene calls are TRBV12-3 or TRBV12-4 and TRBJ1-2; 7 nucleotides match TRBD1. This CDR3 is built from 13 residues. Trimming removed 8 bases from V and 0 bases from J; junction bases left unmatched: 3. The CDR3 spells CASGTAANYGYTF. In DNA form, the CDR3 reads TGTGCCAGCGGGACAGCTGCTAACTATGGCTACACCTTC.

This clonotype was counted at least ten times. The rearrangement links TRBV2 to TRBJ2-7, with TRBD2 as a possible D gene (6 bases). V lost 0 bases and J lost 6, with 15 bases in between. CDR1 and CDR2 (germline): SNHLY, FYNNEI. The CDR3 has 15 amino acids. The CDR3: CASSEALGGSGEQYF. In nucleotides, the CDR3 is TGTGCCAGCAGTGAAGCGCTCGGGGGTAGTGGCGAGCAGTACTTC. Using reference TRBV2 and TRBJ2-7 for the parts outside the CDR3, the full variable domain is EPEVTQTPSHQVTQMGQEVILRCVPISNHLYFYWYRQILGQKVEFLVSFYNNEISEKSEIFDDQFSVERPDGSNFTLKIRSTKLEDSAMYFCASSEALGGSGEQYFGPGTRLTVT.